The 27 T cell receptor beta chains in this list originate from one sample, sequenced in a study of Graves' ophthalmopathy and Graves' hyperthyroidism. TCR beta CDR3 regions were amplified from RNA transcripts. First-round RT-PCR with HTBI primers preceded a second-round multiplex PCR. TCRdb re-called the multiplex PCR reads through MiXCR, storing one row per CDR3 protein. The table lists about 400,000 distinct CDR3 sequences, around 20% of them singletons. The sample comprised peripheral blood. The receptors were sampled from a woman aged 18-29 years with Graves' ophthalmopathy.

This chain connects TRBV6-2 or TRBV6-3 to TRBJ2-7; a weak D match, TRBD1 (6 bases). Germline V CDR1 and CDR2: MNHEY, SVGEGT. V was trimmed by 8 bases and J by 8 bases, leaving 25 bases between them. The CDR3 is 15 residues long. The CDR3, as DNA: TGTGCCAGCGGCAACGTCAGGGGAACTACTGTCCAGCAGTACTTC. This encodes CASGNVRGTTVQQYF.

CDR3 coding DNA: TGTGCCAGCAGTCAATCCCAAGCACGAGAGACCCAGTACTTC. Encoded protein: CASSQSQARETQYF. The chain uses TRBV12-3 or TRBV12-4 and TRBJ2-5; D unresolved. This CDR3 is 14 amino acids long. V lost 5 bases, J lost 4 bases, and 14 bases lay in between.

This clonotype has at least ten counts. CDR3 nucleotides: TGTGCCAGCAGCTTAGACCCTTTCCCCATGAACACTGAAGCTTTCTTT. Encoded protein: CASSLDPFPMNTEAFF. J is TRBJ1-1 and V is TRBV11-2; D is undetermined. The germline CDR1 and CDR2 sequences are SGHAT and FQNNGV. V lost 0 bases and J 0 bases, leaving 11 bases between the germline ends. CDR3 length equals 16 residues. The variable domain in full, with the rest retrieved from reference TRBV11-2 and TRBJ1-1, is EAGVAQSPRYKIIEKRQSVAFWCNPISGHATLYWYQQILGQGPKLLIQFQNNGVVDDSQLPKDRFSAERLKGVDSTLKIQPAKLEDSAVYLCASSLDPFPMNTEAFFGQGTRLTVV.

This sequence joins TRBV6-2 or TRBV6-3 and TRBJ2-4, with 10 bases matching TRBD2. Looked up from germline, CDR1 is MNHEY and CDR2 is SVGEGT. The CDR3 runs 19 residues. V lost 0 bases to trimming and J lost 0 bases; unmatched junction nucleotides: 8. The DNA of the CDR3 is TGTGCCAGCAGTTACTCGCCTAGCGGGGGCGAGCGAGCCAAAAACATTCAGTACTTC. Protein: CASSYSPSGGERAKNIQYF.

The V gene is TRBV14, the J gene TRBJ2-7, with 7 bases identical to TRBD2. The germline CDR1 and CDR2 sequences are SGHDN and FVKESK. This CDR3 region has 16 residues. Trimming took 1 base from V and 3 from J; bases not matched to a gene: 9. The CDR3 region has the DNA TGTGCCAGCAGCCAAGTTTGGGAGAGCGGGAACTACGAGCAGTACTTC. Its translation: CASSQVWESGNYEQYF. The variable domain in full, with the rest retrieved from reference TRBV14 and TRBJ2-7, is EAGVTQFPSHSVIEKGQTVTLRCDPISGHDNLYWYRRVMGKEIKFLLHFVKESKQDESGMPNNRFLAERTGGTYSTLKVQPAELEDSGVYFCASSQVWESGNYEQYFGPGTRLTVT.

In this sample, this clonotype turned up many times. The genes are TRBV28 and TRBJ2-5; a weak D match, TRBD1 (6 bases). Trimming cost V 5 bases and J 5 bases, with 15 bases left between them. Looked up from germline, CDR1 is MDHEN and CDR2 is SYDVKM. This CDR3 is 14 amino acids long. The CDR3 nucleotides are TGTGCCAGCAGTCAATCAGGGGCCGGGGAGACCCAGTACTTC. Translating gives CASSQSGAGETQYF. Variable domain in full (rest from reference TRBV28 and TRBJ2-5): DVKVTQSSRYLVKRTGEKVFLECVQDMDHENMFWYRQDPGLGLRLIYFSYDVKMKEKGDIPEGYSVSREKKERFSLILESASTNQTSMYLCASSQSGAGETQYFGPGTRLLVL.

This clonotype was counted many times. This rearrangement joins TRBV11-2 to TRBJ2-5; D is uncertain. CDR3 length equals 16 residues. V was cut by 5 bases and J by 5 bases, with 21 bases left in between. Looked up from germline, CDR1 is SGHAT and CDR2 is FQNNGV. In DNA, the CDR3 is TGTGCCAGCAGCCCCAACGACGAGGAATACTGGGAGACCCAGTACTTC. It is translated as CASSPNDEEYWETQYF.

This clonotype was seen just once. The genes are TRBV11-2 and TRBJ2-7; a weak D match, TRBD1 (6 bases). V dropped 2 bases and J dropped 0 bases, with 11 bases sitting between them. The CDR3 totals 15 residues. Germline CDR1 reads SGHAT; CDR2 reads FQNNGV. This CDR3 reads CASSLFGQTSYEQYF. Here the CDR3 DNA reads TGTGCCAGCAGCTTATTCGGACAGACCTCCTACGAGCAGTACTTC.

The sample holds many counts of this clonotype. The gene calls are TRBV15 and TRBJ2-7; D is uncertain. Germline V gene sequence: CDR1 LNHNV, CDR2 YYDKDF (reference sequence). V lost 5 bases to trimming and J lost 6 bases, with 8 bases between them. The CDR3 is 11 amino acids. This chain's CDR3 is CATSSPSEQYF. CDR3 nucleotide sequence: TGTGCCACCAGCTCCCCCAGCGAGCAGTACTTC.

This clonotype was seen repeatedly, ten times or more. This chain joins TRBV7-3 and TRBJ2-7; D not resolved. With 1 base removed from V and 3 bases from J, the gap between germline ends came to 10 bases. This CDR3 spans 14 amino acids. The V gene's germline CDR1 is SGHTA and CDR2 FQGTGA. The CDR3 DNA reads as TGTGCCAGCAGCTTAAACCGTCTAAACTACGAGCAGTACTTC. It translates to CASSLNRLNYEQYF.

As regards this clonotype: The missing conserved phenylalanine or tryptophan at the end of this CDR3 makes a read error likely. The DNA is omitted, as the CDR3 cannot be located on it reliably, and the CDR3 follows TCRdb's listing. The gene calls are TRBV10-3 and TRBJ2-7. Germline CDR1 is ENHRY and CDR2 is SYGVKD. 9 amino acids form the CDR3, both terminal residues included. This CDR3 is CAISGLKVI.

The chain is built from TRBV19 and TRBJ1-1; D not resolved. This CDR3 region has 14 residues. V lost 5 bases to trimming and J lost 1 base, with 11 bases between them. The germline CDR1 and CDR2 sequences are LNHDA and SQIVND (reference sequence). The CDR3 nucleotides read TGTGCCAGTAGTCTTCAGACACCGAACACTGAAGCTTTCTTT. Its translation is CASSLQTPNTEAFF. The full variable domain, in which reference TRBV19 and TRBJ1-1 provide the parts outside the CDR3, is DGGITQSPKYLFRKEGQNVTLSCEQNLNHDAMYWYRQDPGQGLRLIYYSQIVNDFQKGDIAEGYSVSREKKESFPLTVTSAQKNPTAFYLCASSLQTPNTEAFFGQGTRLTVV.

This clonotype showed up many times. This chain uses TRBV27 with TRBJ2-7; 13 nucleotides line up with TRBD2. The junction had 2 bases not matched to a gene; V was cut back by 5 bases and J by 4 bases. Germline V CDR1 and CDR2: MNHEY, SMNVEV (reference sequence). The CDR3 contains 14 residues. CDR3 amino acids: CASSPTSGGYEQYF. The CDR3 DNA sequence: TGTGCCAGCAGTCCGACTAGCGGGGGGTACGAGCAGTACTTC.

The sample holds many counts of this clonotype. The chain uses TRBV12-3 or TRBV12-4 and TRBJ1-2; D perhaps matches TRBD1 (6 bases). The CDR3 is 15 amino acids. With 6 bases removed from V and 7 bases from J, the gap between germline ends came to 21 bases. CDR3 bases: TGTGCCAGCAGCCCGCCGCAGGGGATTAGGCGTGGCTACACCTTC. Translation: CASSPPQGIRRGYTF.

This clonotype was detected ten times or more. The V and J genes are TRBV25-1 and TRBJ1-2; D gene ambiguous. The germline CDR1 and CDR2 sequences are MGHDK and SYGVNS. Trimming took 1 base from V and 6 from J, leaving 9 bases between them. The length of the CDR3 is 13 residues. This CDR3 reads CASSEFMGNGYTF. The CDR3 DNA reads TGTGCCAGCAGTGAATTCATGGGTAATGGCTACACCTTC.

This chain connects TRBV28 to TRBJ2-7, with no clear D. The germline V gene encodes CDR1 MDHEN and CDR2 SYDVKM. CDR3 size: 15 residues. V lost 2 bases and J 4 bases, leaving 15 bases between the germline ends. This CDR3 is CASSLGYSPRYEQYF. CDR3 bases: TGTGCCAGCAGTTTAGGATACTCCCCGCGGTACGAGCAGTACTTC.

Worth noting for this clonotype: A much larger clone differs by one base, so this may be a read error. The rearrangement links TRBV9 to TRBJ1-2; D possibly corresponds to TRBD1 (5 bases). Germline CDR1 reads SGDLS; CDR2 reads YYNGEE. The CDR3 length is 13 residues. Trimming pared 3 bases from V and 3 bases from J, leaving 9 bases between. CDR3 DNA sequence: TGTGCCAGCAGCGCCGGGGCCGACTATGGCTACACCTTC. Its translation: CASSAGADYGYTF.

Ten or more counts support this clonotype. V and J are TRBV9 and TRBJ2-5; 11 nucleotides line up with TRBD2. The CDR3 spans 17 residues. Germline CDR1 SGDLS, CDR2 YYNGEE. J gave up 2 bases and V 0 bases, and 6 bases lay outside the gene matches. Written as DNA, the CDR3 is TGTGCCAGCAGCGTAGGCGGACTAGCGGGTTTTCAAGAGACCCAGTACTTC. Protein product: CASSVGGLAGFQETQYF.

This clonotype was seen repeatedly, ten times or more. CDR3 nucleotides: TGCAGTGCCTTACGGGGCAATCAGCCCCAGCATTTT. This translates into CSALRGNQPQHF. The chain employs TRBV20-1 and TRBJ1-5; no clear D. This CDR3 comprises 12 residues. Germline-derived CDR1 and CDR2 are DFQATT and SNEGSKA (reference sequence). V was shortened by 6 bases and J by 2 bases, with 8 bases between the two germline ends.

This clonotype turned up a few times. This chain joins TRBV5-1 and TRBJ2-5, with 9 positions matching TRBD1. The J call may be faulty, since TRBJ2-7 better matches the DNA end. The CDR3 spans 20 residues. Germline V lookup: CDR1 SGHRS, CDR2 YFSETQ. The CDR3, as DNA: TGCGCCAGCAGCTTGGAACTCGGATATCTCCGGGACAGGGAGCAATACGAGCAGTACTTC. It is translated as CASSLELGYLRDREQYEQYF.

This clonotype was detected ten times or more. The genes are TRBV10-3 and TRBJ2-2, with 8 bases identical to TRBD2. V lost 3 bases to trimming and J lost 7 bases; unmatched junction nucleotides: 4. The CDR3 runs 14 residues. In germline, CDR1 is ENHRY, CDR2 SYGVKD. CDR3 DNA sequence: TGTGCCATCAGTGAACTAGCGGAGAACGGGGAGCTGTTTTTT. Translating it yields CAISELAENGELFF.

This clonotype occurred many times. V and J are TRBV9 and TRBJ2-7; D gene uncertain. Trimming removed 4 bases at V and 0 bases at J, with 11 bases between. This CDR3 region has 14 residues. Germline V gives CDR1 SGDLS, CDR2 YYNGEE. Here the CDR3 DNA reads TGTGCCAGCAGCCGGGCCTTATCCTCCTACGAGCAGTACTTC. Residues: CASSRALSSYEQYF. Filled out from reference TRBV9 and TRBJ2-7, the complete variable domain reads DSGVTQTPKHLITATGQRVTLRCSPRSGDLSVYWYQQSLDQGLQFLIQYYNGEERAKGNILERFSAQQFPDLHSELNLSSLELGDSALYFCASSRALSSYEQYFGPGTRLTVT.

This clonotype appeared many times. The chain joins TRBV30 to TRBJ1-2, with D perhaps TRBD1 (6 bases). CDR1 GTSNPN and CDR2 SVGIG come from the germline V gene (reference sequence). The CDR3 contains 13 residues. V dropped 0 bases and J dropped 5 bases, with 10 bases sitting between them. CDR3 DNA: TGTGCCTGGAGTGTAGGGCAGGGGTATGGCTACACCTTC. It encodes CAWSVGQGYGYTF.

In its sample, this clonotype was seen a few times. The V and J genes are TRBV12-3 or TRBV12-4 and TRBJ1-2; no reliable D call. The ends were cut back, 6 bases at V and 3 bases at J, with 17 bases in the middle. The CDR3 is 15 amino acids. DNA for the CDR3: TGTGCCAGCAGACCTAGAAACGACATAGACTATGGCTACACCTTC. Its protein is CASRPRNDIDYGYTF.

This clonotype showed up many times. The chain combines TRBV30 with TRBJ2-4; D call uncertain. V shed 1 base and J shed 7 bases, with 8 bases lying between them. CDR1 and CDR2 from the germline V gene are GTSNPN and SVGIG (reference sequence). This CDR3 contains 12 residues. CDR3 loop: CAWSGVRNIQYF. The CDR3 DNA sequence: TGTGCCTGGAGTGGGGTGAGGAACATTCAGTACTTC.

This clonotype was recorded many times. V usage is TRBV11-2 and J usage is TRBJ1-5; no reliable D call. Germline lookup yields CDR1 SGHAT and CDR2 FQNNGV. V was pared by 0 bases and J by 4 bases, with 13 bases between. CDR3 length: 16 amino acids. Written as DNA, the CDR3 is TGTGCCAGCAGCTTAGATCAAATTGGTCGGAATCAGCCCCAGCATTTT. Its protein product is CASSLDQIGRNQPQHF.

This clonotype was recorded at least ten times. The genes are TRBV6-4 and TRBJ1-1; D is unresolved. Trimming took off 4 bases at V and 3 bases at J, with 9 bases between the two ends. The germline V gene encodes CDR1 MRHNA and CDR2 SNTAGT. The CDR3 loop spans 13 amino acids. CDR3 in DNA: TGTGCCAGCAGTGTCTGGGAGGACACTGAAGCTTTCTTT. Its translation: CASSVWEDTEAFF.